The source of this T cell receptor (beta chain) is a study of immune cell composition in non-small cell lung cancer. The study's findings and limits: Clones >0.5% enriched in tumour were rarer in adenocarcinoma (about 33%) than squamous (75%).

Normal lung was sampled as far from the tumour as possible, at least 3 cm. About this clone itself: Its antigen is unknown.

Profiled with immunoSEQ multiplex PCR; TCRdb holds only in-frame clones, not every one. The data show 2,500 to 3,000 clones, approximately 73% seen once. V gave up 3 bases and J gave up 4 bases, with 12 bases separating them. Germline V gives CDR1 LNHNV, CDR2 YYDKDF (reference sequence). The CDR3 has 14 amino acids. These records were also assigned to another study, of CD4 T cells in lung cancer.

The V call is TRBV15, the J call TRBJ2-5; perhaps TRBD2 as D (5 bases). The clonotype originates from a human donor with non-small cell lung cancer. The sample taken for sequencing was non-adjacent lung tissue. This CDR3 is CATSRDLALETQYF. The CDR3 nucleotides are TGTGCCACCAGCAGGGACTTGGCGCTAGAGACCCAGTACTTC.